The 9 T cell receptor beta chains below all came from one sample that was sequenced in a study of blood T cell repertoires in COVID-19. Sequencing used immunoSEQ multiplex PCR; TCRdb keeps in-frame clones, though not all of them. The sample has about 120,000 clones, 75% to 80% seen once. The material sequenced was peripheral blood. These receptors were collected from a human donor in a cohort sampled during active COVID-19.

This clone was observed a handful of times. This chain uses TRBV5-1 with TRBJ2-7, with D hard to call. With 2 bases removed from V and 4 bases from J, the gap between germline ends came to 7 bases. Looked up from germline, CDR1 is SGHRS and CDR2 is YFSETQ. The CDR3 consists of 12 residues. For the CDR3, the DNA is TGCGCCAGCAGCTTCCCCGGTTACGAGCAGTACTTC. It specifies CASSFPGYEQYF.

The CDR3 nucleotides are TGTGCCAGCAGTTACTTCCTGGACAAGGCTCTTAATCAGCCCCAGCATTTT. Protein product: CASSYFLDKALNQPQHF. The chain carries TRBV6-2 or TRBV6-3 and TRBJ1-5; tentatively, D is TRBD1 (5 bases). This CDR3 region has 17 residues. Trimming took 1 base from V and 4 from J, leaving 17 bases between them. The germline V gene encodes CDR1 MNHEY and CDR2 SVGEGT.

This chain uses TRBV5-6 with TRBJ1-4, with D possibly matching TRBD1 (5 bases). The CDR3 spans 12 residues. Deletions cut 3 bases from V and 7 bases from J, with 7 bases between. The V gene's germline CDR1 is SGHDT and CDR2 YYEEEE. CDR3 loop: CASSWGVEKLFF. In DNA form, the CDR3 reads TGTGCCAGCAGCTGGGGGGTTGAAAAACTGTTTTTT.

The chain carries TRBV11-2 and TRBJ1-4; no definite D call. CDR1 and CDR2 (germline): SGHAT, FQNNGV. The CDR3 extends over 15 amino acids. With 0 bases removed from V and 8 bases from J, the gap between germline ends came to 13 bases. DNA for the CDR3: TGTGCCAGCAGCTTAGACGGGAGGGAGGTGGAAAAACTGTTTTTT. It specifies CASSLDGREVEKLFF.

The V and J genes are TRBV16 and TRBJ1-1; maybe TRBD1 (5 bases). V lost 2 bases and J 7 bases, leaving 11 bases between the germline ends. The CDR3 spans 13 residues. The germline gives CDR1 KGHSY, CDR2 FQNENV. The CDR3: CASSQDGQGEAFF. For the CDR3, the DNA is TGTGCCAGCAGCCAAGATGGTCAGGGTGAAGCTTTCTTT.

This clone was detected a few times. This sequence joins TRBV27 and TRBJ1-5, with D perhaps matching TRBD1 (6 bases). Germline V CDR1 and CDR2: MNHEY, SMNVEV (reference sequence). The CDR3 length is 14 residues. Trimming took off 7 bases at V and 9 bases at J, with 19 bases between the two ends. CDR3 region: CASKSMDSTMPQHF. The CDR3 nucleotides read TGTGCCAGCAAATCAATGGACAGTACCATGCCCCAGCATTTT.

This chain joins TRBV5-1 and TRBJ1-3; D remains unclear. The CDR3 runs 16 residues. CDR1 is SGHRS and CDR2 is YFSETQ in the germline V gene. The V gene lost 0 bases and the J gene lost 0 bases, with 10 bases spanning the gap. As DNA, the CDR3 is TGCGCCAGCAGCTTGGAAATCGGGAGCTCTGGAAACACCATATATTTT. It encodes CASSLEIGSSGNTIYF.

The genes are TRBV19 and TRBJ1-1; D uncertain. CDR1 LNHDA and CDR2 SQIVND come from the germline V gene (reference sequence). The CDR3 contains 15 residues. V gave up 1 base and J gave up 3 bases, with 12 bases separating them. The CDR3 coding sequence is TGTGCCAGTAGTATAGGGGGTCTGGGAGACACTGAAGCTTTCTTT. Translating gives CASSIGGLGDTEAFF.

This chain links TRBV6-5 with TRBJ2-1; 9 bases agree with TRBD2. Germline V CDR1 and CDR2: MNHEY, SVGAGI. V was clipped by 6 bases and J by 0 bases; unmatched bases: 3. The CDR3 covers 15 residues. CDR3 loop: CASRLAGFSYNEQFF. CDR3 coding DNA: TGTGCCAGCAGACTAGCGGGTTTCTCCTACAATGAGCAGTTCTTC.